This TCR beta chain was identified during a study of identical twins. Details on this clonotype: Its antigen is still unknown.

A single record per CDR3 protein comes from TCRdb applying MiXCR to the 5' RACE reads. The sample includes about 500,000 distinct CDR3 sequences, 13% to 15% of them seen just once. V lost 4 bases and J 2 bases, leaving 14 bases between the germline ends. This CDR3 spans 15 amino acids. Germline V CDR1 and CDR2: MNHNS, SASEGT. The study, taken as a whole, reports: Twin pairs' shared out-of-frame alpha sequences were enriched in low generation probability. Insertions were fewer in abundant cord blood beta clonotypes, whereas memory repertoires showed none of this pattern.

This sample was shared with a second study, whose subject was yellow fever vaccine responses in identical twins. From that paper: Among the twins, the vaccine T cell response reportedly seemed partly convergent and partly personalized.

The sequence was obtained from a woman aged 18-29 years in good health. V is TRBV6-1 and J is TRBJ2-5; a weak D match, TRBD2 (7 bases). Source material: CD4+ T cells sorted from blood. This CDR3 reads CASSAGGQKQETQYF. The CDR3 nucleotides read TGTGCCAGCAGTGCGGGGGGCCAGAAACAAGAGACCCAGTACTTC.